Included here is one T cell receptor (beta chain) sequence, with context. Antigen unknown. Germline CDR1 is GTSNPN and CDR2 is SVGIG (reference sequence). This CDR3 spans 11 amino acids. Trimming removed 4 bases at V and 1 base at J, with 4 bases between. The sample is drawn from a study of shared clonotypes between healthy human individuals. Study at large: Plates per donor: three CD4 naive, three CD4 memory, two CD8 naive, one CD8 memory. Study-wide results and caveats: Donor scarcity curtailed the genetic and exposure-history diversity represented herein. Among the subsets, naive ones generally showed larger estimated richness than memory ones.

Positively selected for CCR7, the CD45RO-negative cells used as naive CD8 cells excluded terminally differentiated effector memory CD45RA+ cells. This table comes from immunoSEQ multiplex PCR, and its TCRdb copy is limited to in-frame clones, with some not included. The table shows just over 2,000,000 clones, with just under 95% occurring only once. The rearrangement joins TRBV30 to TRBJ1-1; D uncertain. The receptor comes from a man aged 18 to 35 in good health. Sample: naive CD8+ T cells sorted from blood. The CDR3 spells CAWNENTEAFF. CDR3 DNA: TGTGCCTGGAACGAGAACACTGAAGCTTTCTTT.